One sample yielded the 29 T cell receptor beta chains listed below, sequenced in a study of shared clonotypes between healthy human individuals (dated by TCRdb to 2018 to 2021). Libraries were constructed by the immunoSEQ multiplex PCR assay. Imported from immuneACCESS, the table was reduced by TCRdb to in-frame sequences with V and J called. These copies leave out some clones; in studies compared against another copy, an unresolved V gene accounts for under half, and the cause of the remainder is not known. The sample yields around 2.1 million clones; 85% to 95% were counted once. The ten largest clones take up more than 1.5% of the sample. CD8 naive samples were obtained by positive selection for CCR7 among CD45RO-negative cells, yielding a CD45RA+CCR7+ population from which TemRA cells were excluded. Sequenced sample: naive CD8+ T cells from PBMCs. In light of the paper, this sample's cell subset or site label describes: CD45RA+CCR7+. The receptor source for this set is a man younger than 30 in good health. Some clones in this sample may be carry-over from other donors' samples.

V is TRBV4-1 and J is TRBJ2-1; D is possibly TRBD2 (5 bases). The V end was cut by 3 bases, the J end by 7 bases, with 16 bases between. Germline CDR1 and CDR2: MGHRA and YSYEKL. The CDR3 is made up of 15 amino acids. The CDR3 DNA reads TGCGCCAGCAGCCAGGACCCGGGGTTTAGTAATGAGCAGTTCTTC. Translated: CASSQDPGFSNEQFF.

V and J are TRBV5-1 and TRBJ2-7; D assignment may be TRBD1 or TRBD2 (5 bases each). Germline V CDR1 and CDR2: SGHRS, YFSETQ. The V and J ends lost 5 bases and 4 bases respectively, with 10 bases between them. CDR3 length equals 12 residues. CDR3 loop: CASSRDPYEQYF. The CDR3 bases are TGCGCCAGCAGTAGGGACCCATACGAGCAGTACTTC.

A single count supports this clone. V gene TRBV9 combines with J gene TRBJ2-5, with 13 bases fitting TRBD2. The CDR3 sequence is 19 residues long. V shed 0 bases and J 8 bases; nucleotides not matched to a gene: 16. Germline loops: CDR1 SGDLS, CDR2 YYNGEE. The CDR3 DNA follows: TGTGCCAGCAGCGTAGATTACAGAGGACTAGCGGGGGATAAGAGAACCCAGTACTTC. Amino acid sequence: CASSVDYRGLAGDKRTQYF.

In DNA form, the CDR3 reads TGCGCCAGCAGTGCTGGTCCGATTAACTATGGCTACACCTTC. Its protein is CASSAGPINYGYTF. This chain uses TRBV4-1 with TRBJ1-2; D remains ambiguous. Trimming took 6 bases from V and 1 from J, leaving 12 bases between them. The CDR3 has 14 residues. Germline V CDR1 and CDR2: MGHRA, YSYEKL.

The chain employs TRBV27 and TRBJ2-3; TRBD2 is a possible D gene (6 bases). CDR3 size: 15 residues. Trimming removed 1 base from V and 5 bases from J, with 13 bases in between. Germline V gene lookup returns CDR1 MNHEY and CDR2 SMNVEV (reference sequence). CDR3 protein: CASSLWGRNRDTQYF. CDR3 DNA sequence: TGTGCCAGCAGTTTATGGGGGAGGAACAGAGATACGCAGTATTTT.

The chain uses TRBV19 and TRBJ2-7; 8 bases line up with TRBD1. CDR1 is LNHDA, CDR2 SQIVND, per germline (reference sequence). The CDR3 has 13 residues. With V trimmed by 10 bases and J by 2 bases, 7 bases remained unmatched. CDR3 residues: CATEDRATYEQYF. DNA for the CDR3: TGTGCCACAGAGGACAGGGCCACCTACGAGCAGTACTTC.

This chain links TRBV7-9 with TRBJ1-5; TRBD1 aligns across 7 bases. CDR3 length: 18 amino acids. J gave up 4 bases and V 2 bases, and 14 bases lay outside the gene matches. Germline V gene sequence: CDR1 SEHNR, CDR2 FQNEAQ (reference sequence). The CDR3 region has the DNA TGTGCCAGCAGCTTATATTCCCCCCGGGACAGCCCTAATCAGCCCCAGCATTTT. It specifies CASSLYSPRDSPNQPQHF.

J is TRBJ2-3 and V is TRBV27; D gene ambiguous. The germline CDR1 and CDR2 sequences are MNHEY and SMNVEV (reference sequence). This CDR3 spans 16 amino acids. V lost 4 bases to trimming and J lost 1 base, with 15 bases between them. The CDR3 DNA follows: TGTGCCAGCAGTTACGAGGTCCCTCTAGGCACAGATACGCAGTATTTT. Amino acid sequence: CASSYEVPLGTDTQYF.

Points on this clone: Sequence at one end of the junction differs from germline and may be a read error. The V call is TRBV5-1, the J call TRBJ2-7; TRBD1 or TRBD2 may be the D gene (5 bases each). Germline V gene data show CDR1 as SGHRS and CDR2 as YFSETQ. The CDR3 is 11 amino acids. CDR3 coding DNA: TGCGCCAGCAGGTTGGGACACGAGCAGTACTTC. As protein: CASRLGHEQYF.

V and J are TRBV27 and TRBJ1-5; the D gene is possibly TRBD1 (6 bases). Trimming pared 3 bases from V and 5 bases from J, leaving 11 bases between. This CDR3 contains 14 residues. Germline CDR1 is MNHEY and CDR2 is SMNVEV (reference sequence). For the CDR3, the DNA is TGTGCCAGCAGTTTGGGACAAGGATATCAGCCCCAGCATTTT. Protein product: CASSLGQGYQPQHF.

The rearrangement uses TRBV7-9 and TRBJ2-7, with a possible D match to TRBD1 (6 bases). The CDR3 length is 15 residues. Trimming left V 4 bases short and J 0 bases short, with 13 bases between. CDR1 and CDR2 (germline): SEHNR, FQNEAQ (reference sequence). The CDR3 nucleotides are TGTGCCAGCAGCTCAGAACGGACAGCCTCCTACGAGCAGTACTTC. Its protein product is CASSSERTASYEQYF.

The chain carries TRBV6-5 and TRBJ1-2; tentative D call: TRBD1 (6 bases). This CDR3 has 14 residues. V shed 4 bases and J shed 2 bases, with 11 bases lying between them. Germline loops: CDR1 MNHEY, CDR2 SVGAGI. The CDR3 sequence: CASSSGGANYGYTF. CDR3 coding DNA: TGTGCCAGCAGTTCCGGGGGGGCGAACTATGGCTACACCTTC.

The chain recombines TRBV27 with TRBJ2-3, with a possible D match to TRBD1 (7 bases). Trimming stripped 0 bases from V and 4 bases from J, with 14 bases between. Germline V gene lookup returns CDR1 MNHEY and CDR2 SMNVEV (reference sequence). The CDR3 consists of 16 residues. The CDR3 DNA follows: TGTGCCAGCAGTTTATCCGACAGGGAGGCCGCAGATACGCAGTATTTT. Translation: CASSLSDREAADTQYF.

The chain has TRBV4-3 and TRBJ2-7, with 8 bases lining up with TRBD2. The CDR3 sequence is 17 residues long. Germline CDR1 LGHNA, CDR2 YSLEER. Unmatched junction bases numbered 13, after V lost 4 bases and J lost 2 bases. Here the CDR3 reads CASSLRAGGGKTYEQYF. DNA of the CDR3: TGCGCCAGCAGCCTTCGGGCGGGGGGAGGAAAAACCTACGAGCAGTACTTC.

V is TRBV6-5 and J is TRBJ2-3; D unclear. CDR3 length equals 13 residues. CDR1 and CDR2 from the germline V gene are MNHEY and SVGAGI. The germline V and J ends were trimmed by 2 bases and 7 bases, with 10 bases remaining between them. As DNA, the CDR3 is TGTGCCAGCAGTTACAGCCCCACGAATACGCAGTATTTT. Translating gives CASSYSPTNTQYF.

The sample holds one count of this clone. The genes are TRBV9 and TRBJ1-5, with 7 nucleotides matching TRBD1. Germline values: CDR1 SGDLS, CDR2 YYNGEE. V shed 3 bases, J shed 7 bases, and the junction held 10 bases outside the gene matches. This CDR3 has 15 residues. In DNA form, the CDR3 reads TGTGCCAGCAGCGCTTCCGGGACAGTCCACCAGCCCCAGCATTTT. Amino acids: CASSASGTVHQPQHF.

As for this clone: Other DNA sequences in this specimen translate into the identical CDR3. The chain has TRBV7-9 and TRBJ2-7; D gene ambiguous. In germline, CDR1 is SEHNR, CDR2 FQNEAQ (reference sequence). With 0 bases removed from V and 2 bases from J, the gap between germline ends came to 5 bases. The CDR3 loop spans 13 amino acids. Here the CDR3 reads CASSLAAPYEQYF. The DNA of the CDR3 is TGTGCCAGCAGCTTAGCGGCCCCCTACGAGCAGTACTTC.

The rearrangement links TRBV2 to TRBJ2-1; D not certain. The CDR3 spans 11 residues. The V and J ends lost 5 bases and 5 bases respectively, with 4 bases between them. Germline lookup yields CDR1 SNHLY and CDR2 FYNNEI. The CDR3 loop reads CASSINNEQFF. CDR3 coding DNA: TGTGCCAGCAGTATAAACAATGAGCAGTTCTTC.

The rearrangement uses TRBV9 and TRBJ2-7, with D maybe TRBD1 (5 bases). The germline V gene encodes CDR1 SGDLS and CDR2 YYNGEE. V lost 3 bases and J lost 6, with 13 bases in between. The CDR3 is made up of 13 amino acids. This CDR3 is CASSATGFGEQYF. DNA of the CDR3: TGTGCCAGCAGCGCAACAGGATTCGGCGAGCAGTACTTC.

V usage is TRBV2 and J usage is TRBJ2-5, with D hard to call. The J call is doubtful: the DNA matches TRBJ2-7 better. The length of the CDR3 is 14 residues. The germline gives CDR1 SNHLY, CDR2 FYNNEI. The CDR3 region has the DNA TGTGCCAGCAGTTTAATTCTAGGGTCCTACGAGCAGTACTTC. Encoded protein: CASSLILGSYEQYF.

A word on this clone: Other nucleotide sequences in the sample specify the same CDR3. The chain carries TRBV7-3 and TRBJ2-7, with a weak D call TRBD2 (5 bases). Trimming pared 0 bases from V and 4 bases from J, leaving 7 bases between. In germline, CDR1 is SGHTA, CDR2 FQGTGA. The CDR3 consists of 13 residues. The CDR3, as DNA: TGTGCCAGCAGCTTAACTTCGGGGTACGAGCAGTACTTC. This codes for CASSLTSGYEQYF.

V gene TRBV11-2 combines with J gene TRBJ2-3, with unresolved D. The CDR3 contains 15 residues. The germline V gene encodes CDR1 SGHAT and CDR2 FQNNGV. V was shortened by 1 base and J by 4 bases, with 12 bases between the two germline ends. CDR3 coding DNA: TGTGCCAGCAGCTTAGGGGCCTTCCGCCCAGATACGCAGTATTTT. As protein: CASSLGAFRPDTQYF.

J is TRBJ2-7 and V is TRBV9, with D possibly matching TRBD2 (6 bases). CDR1 is SGDLS, CDR2 YYNGEE, per germline. Trimming removed 0 bases from V and 4 bases from J, with 14 bases in between. The CDR3 runs to 15 residues. CDR3 protein: CASSVEEGDGYEQYF. CDR3 bases: TGTGCCAGCAGCGTAGAGGAGGGAGATGGGTACGAGCAGTACTTC.

This chain connects TRBV10-3 to TRBJ1-1, with a weak D call TRBD1 (5 bases). The germline V gene encodes CDR1 ENHRY and CDR2 SYGVKD. This CDR3 spans 17 amino acids. The ends were cut back, 2 bases at V and 1 base at J, with 17 bases in the middle. CDR3 nucleotides: TGTGCCATCAGTGAGCCGGGGATAACGGGACCGAACACTGAAGCTTTCTTT. Amino acid sequence: CAISEPGITGPNTEAFF.

With respect to this clone: This CDR3 is also generated by other DNA sequences in the sample. The genes are TRBV4-3 and TRBJ1-2; D not resolved. The V gene lost 1 base and the J gene lost 4 bases, with 7 bases spanning the gap. Germline V gene data show CDR1 as LGHNA and CDR2 as YSLEER. This CDR3 has 13 residues. CDR3: CASSQGQFYGYTF. Written as DNA, the CDR3 is TGCGCCAGCAGCCAAGGGCAGTTCTATGGCTACACCTTC.

The J gene is TRBJ2-3, the V gene TRBV15; possible D gene TRBD1, 7 bases. The CDR3 is 13 amino acids. Per germline, CDR1 LNHNV and CDR2 YYDKDF (reference sequence). V was trimmed by 0 bases and J by 13 bases, leaving 14 bases between them. CDR3 residues: CATSRDSIRGEYF. CDR3 nucleotide sequence: TGTGCCACCAGCAGAGATAGTATCAGGGGGGAGTATTTT.

This chain connects TRBV15 to TRBJ2-5, with a possible D match to TRBD2 (5 bases). Germline assignment: CDR1 LNHNV and CDR2 YYDKDF (reference sequence). The CDR3 is 16 amino acids. Deletions cut 0 bases from V and 5 bases from J, with 16 bases between. In DNA, the CDR3 is TGTGCCACCAGCAGAGAGGTTGGACTCCGGACGGAGACCCAGTACTTC. Encoded protein: CATSREVGLRTETQYF.

This chain connects TRBV27 to TRBJ2-1; 10 positions match TRBD2. The ends lost 4 bases at V and 2 bases at J; junction bases unmatched: 8. The CDR3 runs 17 residues. Germline values: CDR1 MNHEY, CDR2 SMNVEV (reference sequence). The CDR3 DNA follows: TGTGCCAGCAGTTCCTCTCTAGCGGGAGCTACCTACAATGAGCAGTTCTTC. Translating gives CASSSSLAGATYNEQFF.

V and J are TRBV5-6 and TRBJ2-7, with no clear D. The CDR3 totals 14 residues. The V end was cut by 2 bases, the J end by 0 bases, with 9 bases between. In germline, CDR1 is SGHDT, CDR2 YYEEEE. The CDR3 is CASSFMGASYEQYF. The CDR3 nucleotides read TGTGCCAGCAGCTTCATGGGTGCCTCCTACGAGCAGTACTTC.